The sample holds a few counts of the clone carrying this T cell receptor (beta chain). Its target is unknown. The sample is drawn from a study of T cell repertoires in cytomegalovirus infection. Overall study results and limits: CMV-specific TCR beta clonotypes restricted by HLA-C dominated the ex vivo response.

The CDR3 consists of 11 residues. Between the trimmed V and J ends, which lost 0 bases and 6 bases, there was a span of 3 bases. The V gene's germline CDR1 is GTSNPN and CDR2 SVGIG (reference sequence). TCRdb reanalysed the reads using MiXCR and keeps one entry per CDR3 protein. The sample consists of 200,000 to 300,000 distinct CDR3 sequences, less than 9.5% of them appearing once. Sample: PBMCs. The rearrangement joins TRBV30 to TRBJ1-5; no definite D call. This TCR derives from a human donor in good health (CMV status not recorded). Some clones in this sample may be carry-over from other donors' samples. The CDR3 loop is CAWSVGQPQHF. In DNA, the CDR3 is TGTGCCTGGAGTGTGGGTCAGCCCCAGCATTTT.